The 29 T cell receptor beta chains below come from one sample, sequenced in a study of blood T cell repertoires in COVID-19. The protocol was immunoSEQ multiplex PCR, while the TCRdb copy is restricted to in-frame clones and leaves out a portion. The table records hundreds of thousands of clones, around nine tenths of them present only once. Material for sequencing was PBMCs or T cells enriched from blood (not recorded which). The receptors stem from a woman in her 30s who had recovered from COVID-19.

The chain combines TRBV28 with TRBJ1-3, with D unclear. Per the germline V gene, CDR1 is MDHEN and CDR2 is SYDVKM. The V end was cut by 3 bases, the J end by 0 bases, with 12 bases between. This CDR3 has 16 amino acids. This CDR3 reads CASSFLWGDSGNTIYF. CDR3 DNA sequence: TGTGCCAGCAGTTTTCTGTGGGGAGACTCTGGAAACACCATATATTTT.

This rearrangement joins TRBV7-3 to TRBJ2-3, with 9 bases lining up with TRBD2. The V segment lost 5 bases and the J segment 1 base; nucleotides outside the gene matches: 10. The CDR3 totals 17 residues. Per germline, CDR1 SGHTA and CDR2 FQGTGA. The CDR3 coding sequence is TGTGCCAGCAGCCAGGACTATAGCGGGAGAGGCACAGATACGCAGTATTTT. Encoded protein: CASSQDYSGRGTDTQYF.

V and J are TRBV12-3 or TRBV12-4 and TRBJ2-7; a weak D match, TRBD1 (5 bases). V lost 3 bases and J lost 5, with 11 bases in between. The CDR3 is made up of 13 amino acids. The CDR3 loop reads CASSFQGTDEQYF. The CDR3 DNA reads TGTGCCAGCAGTTTTCAGGGAACGGACGAGCAGTACTTC.

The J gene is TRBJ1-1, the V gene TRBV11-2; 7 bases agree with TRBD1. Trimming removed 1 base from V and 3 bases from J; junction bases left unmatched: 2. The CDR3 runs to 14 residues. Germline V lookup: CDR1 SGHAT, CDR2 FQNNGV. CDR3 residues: CASSLGQGDTEAFF. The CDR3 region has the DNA TGTGCCAGCAGCTTAGGACAGGGTGACACTGAAGCTTTCTTT.

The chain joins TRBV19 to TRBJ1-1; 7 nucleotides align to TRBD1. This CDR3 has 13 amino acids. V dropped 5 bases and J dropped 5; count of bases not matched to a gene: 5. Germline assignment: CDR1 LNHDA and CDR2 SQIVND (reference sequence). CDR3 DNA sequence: TGTGCCAGTAGTGTCCAGACAGGGACTGAAGCTTTCTTT. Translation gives CASSVQTGTEAFF.

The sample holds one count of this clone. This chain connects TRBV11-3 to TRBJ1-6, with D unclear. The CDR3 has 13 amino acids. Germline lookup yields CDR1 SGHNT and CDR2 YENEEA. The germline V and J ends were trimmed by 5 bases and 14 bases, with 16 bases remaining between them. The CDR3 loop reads CASSPSDGSALHF. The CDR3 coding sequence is TGTGCCAGCAGCCCTAGCGACGGCTCGGCCCTCCACTTT.

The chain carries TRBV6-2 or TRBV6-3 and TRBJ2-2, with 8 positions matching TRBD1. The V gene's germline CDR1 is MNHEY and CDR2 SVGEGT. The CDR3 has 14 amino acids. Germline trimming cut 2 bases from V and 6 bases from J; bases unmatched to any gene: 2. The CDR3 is CASSYPQGAGELFF. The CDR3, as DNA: TGTGCCAGCAGTTACCCACAGGGGGCCGGGGAGCTGTTTTTT.

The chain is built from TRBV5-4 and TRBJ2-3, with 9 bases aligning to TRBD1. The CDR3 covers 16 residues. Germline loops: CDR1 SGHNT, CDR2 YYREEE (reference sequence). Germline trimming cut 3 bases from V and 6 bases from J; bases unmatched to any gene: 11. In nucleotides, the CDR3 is TGTGCCAGCAGCTCGGCCCTTACAGGGGGCGCCGATACGCAGTATTTT. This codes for CASSSALTGGADTQYF.

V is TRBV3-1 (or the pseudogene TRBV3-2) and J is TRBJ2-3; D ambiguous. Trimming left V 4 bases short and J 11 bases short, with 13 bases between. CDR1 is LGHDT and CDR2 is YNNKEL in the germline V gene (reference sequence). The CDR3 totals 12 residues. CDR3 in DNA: TGTGCCAGCAGCCCGAGGTCCGGTGGGCAGTATTTT. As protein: CASSPRSGGQYF.

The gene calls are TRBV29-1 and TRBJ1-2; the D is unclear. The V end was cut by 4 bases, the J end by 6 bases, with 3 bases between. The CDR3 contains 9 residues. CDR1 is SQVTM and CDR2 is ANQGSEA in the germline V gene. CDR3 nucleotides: TGCAGCGTTGCCGATGGCTACACCTTC. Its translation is CSVADGYTF. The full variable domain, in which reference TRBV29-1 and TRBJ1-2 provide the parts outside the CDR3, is SAVISQKPSRDICQRGTSLTIQCQVDSQVTMMFWYRQQPGQSLTLIATANQGSEATYESGFVIDKFPISRPNLTFSTLTVSNMSPEDSSIYLCSVADGYTFGSGTRLTVV.

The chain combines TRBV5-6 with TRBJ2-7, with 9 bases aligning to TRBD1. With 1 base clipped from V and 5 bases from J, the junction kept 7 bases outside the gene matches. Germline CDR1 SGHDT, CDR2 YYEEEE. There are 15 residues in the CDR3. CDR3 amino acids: CASSLPGQGFHEQYF. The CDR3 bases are TGTGCCAGCAGCTTGCCGGGACAGGGTTTTCACGAGCAGTACTTC. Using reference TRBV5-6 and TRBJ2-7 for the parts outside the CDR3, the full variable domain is DAGVTQSPTHLIKTRGQQVTLRCSPKSGHDTVSWYQQALGQGPQFIFQYYEEEERQRGNFPDRFSGHQFPNYSSELNVNALLLGDSALYLCASSLPGQGFHEQYFGPGTRLTVT.

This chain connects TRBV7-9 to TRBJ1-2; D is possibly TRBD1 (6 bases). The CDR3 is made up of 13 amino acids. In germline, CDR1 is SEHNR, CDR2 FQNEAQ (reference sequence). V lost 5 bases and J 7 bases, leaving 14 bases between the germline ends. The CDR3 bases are TGTGCCAGCAGCCAGGGGCTCGAAAGTGGCTACACCTTC. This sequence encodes CASSQGLESGYTF.

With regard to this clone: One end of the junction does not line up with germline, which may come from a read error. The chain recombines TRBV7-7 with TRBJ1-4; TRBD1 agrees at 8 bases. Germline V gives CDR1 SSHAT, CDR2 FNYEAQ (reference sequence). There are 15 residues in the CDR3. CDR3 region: CASSRRGRGREKLFF. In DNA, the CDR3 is TGTGCTAGCAGCCGTCGGGGCAGGGGGCGAGAAAAACTGTTTTTT.

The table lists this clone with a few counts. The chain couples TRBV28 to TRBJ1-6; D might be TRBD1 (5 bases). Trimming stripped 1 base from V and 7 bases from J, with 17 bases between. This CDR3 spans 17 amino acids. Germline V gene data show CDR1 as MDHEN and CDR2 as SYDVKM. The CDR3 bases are TGTGCCAGCAGTTTATTGGGACTTTTTGGGAGGAATTCACCCCTCCACTTT. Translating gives CASSLLGLFGRNSPLHF.

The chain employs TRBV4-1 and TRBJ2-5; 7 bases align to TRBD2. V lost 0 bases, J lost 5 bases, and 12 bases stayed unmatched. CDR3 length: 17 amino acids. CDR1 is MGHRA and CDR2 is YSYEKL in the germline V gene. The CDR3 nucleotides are TGCGCCAGCAGCCAAGATTCTAAAGGGGCGCGGGGGGAGACCCAGTACTTC. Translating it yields CASSQDSKGARGETQYF.

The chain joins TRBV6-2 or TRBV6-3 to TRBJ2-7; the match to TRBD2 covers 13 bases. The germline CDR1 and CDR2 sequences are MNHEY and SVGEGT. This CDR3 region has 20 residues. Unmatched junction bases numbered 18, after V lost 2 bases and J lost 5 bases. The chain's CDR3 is CASSYPYLTSGRRVEHEQYF. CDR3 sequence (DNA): TGTGCCAGCAGTTACCCCTACCTGACTAGCGGGAGGAGAGTGGAGCACGAGCAGTACTTC.

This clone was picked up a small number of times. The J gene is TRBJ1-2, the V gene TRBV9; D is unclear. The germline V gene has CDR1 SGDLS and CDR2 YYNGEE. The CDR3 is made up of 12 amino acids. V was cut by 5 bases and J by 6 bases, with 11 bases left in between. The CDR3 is CASRETGNGYTF. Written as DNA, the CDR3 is TGTGCCAGCAGGGAAACCGGGAATGGCTACACCTTC. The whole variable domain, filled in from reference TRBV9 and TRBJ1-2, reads DSGVTQTPKHLITATGQRVTLRCSPRSGDLSVYWYQQSLDQGLQFLIQYYNGEERAKGNILERFSAQQFPDLHSELNLSSLELGDSALYFCASRETGNGYTFGSGTRLTVV.

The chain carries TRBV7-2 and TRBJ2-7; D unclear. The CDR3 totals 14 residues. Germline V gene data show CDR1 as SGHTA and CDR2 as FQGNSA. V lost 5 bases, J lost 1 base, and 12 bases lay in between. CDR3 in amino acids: CASSEVVESYEQYF. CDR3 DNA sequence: TGTGCCAGCAGCGAAGTTGTAGAATCCTACGAGCAGTACTTC.

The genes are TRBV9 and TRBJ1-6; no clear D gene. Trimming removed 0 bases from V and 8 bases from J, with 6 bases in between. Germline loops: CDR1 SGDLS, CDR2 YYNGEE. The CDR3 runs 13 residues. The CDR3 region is CASSVADYSPLHF. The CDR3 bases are TGTGCCAGCAGCGTAGCGGACTATTCACCCCTCCACTTT.

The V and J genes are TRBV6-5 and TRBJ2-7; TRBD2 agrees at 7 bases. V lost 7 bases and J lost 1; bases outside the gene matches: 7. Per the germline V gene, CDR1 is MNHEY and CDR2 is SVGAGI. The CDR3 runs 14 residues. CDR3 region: CASKPSGVSYEQYF. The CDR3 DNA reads TGTGCCAGCAAACCGAGCGGGGTTTCCTACGAGCAGTACTTC.

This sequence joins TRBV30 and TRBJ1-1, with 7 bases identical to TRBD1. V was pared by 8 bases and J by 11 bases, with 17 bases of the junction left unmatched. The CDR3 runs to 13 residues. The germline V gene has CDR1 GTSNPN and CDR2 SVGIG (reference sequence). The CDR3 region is CAGYRGSPLVAFF. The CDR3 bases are TGTGCCGGATACAGGGGCTCCCCCTTAGTGGCTTTCTTT.

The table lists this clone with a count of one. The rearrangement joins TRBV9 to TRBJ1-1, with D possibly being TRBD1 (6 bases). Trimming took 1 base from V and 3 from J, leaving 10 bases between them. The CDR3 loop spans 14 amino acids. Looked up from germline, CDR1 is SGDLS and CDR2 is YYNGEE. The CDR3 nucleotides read TGTGCCAGCAGCGTATTAGGGGGGGACACTGAAGCTTTCTTT. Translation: CASSVLGGDTEAFF.

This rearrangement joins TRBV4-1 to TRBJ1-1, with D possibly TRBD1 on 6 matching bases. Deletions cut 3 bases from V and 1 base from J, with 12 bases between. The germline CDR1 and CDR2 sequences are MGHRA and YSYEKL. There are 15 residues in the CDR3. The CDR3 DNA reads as TGCGCCAGCAGCCAGAGGGACACAACGAACACTGAAGCTTTCTTT. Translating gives CASSQRDTTNTEAFF.

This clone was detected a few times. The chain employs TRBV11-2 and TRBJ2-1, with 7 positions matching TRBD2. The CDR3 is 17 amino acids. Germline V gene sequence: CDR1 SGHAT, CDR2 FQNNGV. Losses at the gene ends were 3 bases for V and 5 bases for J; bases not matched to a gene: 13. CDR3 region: CASSFPGGSWVDNEQFF. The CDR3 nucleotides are TGTGCCAGCAGCTTTCCGGGAGGTTCTTGGGTAGACAATGAGCAGTTCTTC. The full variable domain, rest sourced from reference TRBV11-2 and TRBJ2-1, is EAGVAQSPRYKIIEKRQSVAFWCNPISGHATLYWYQQILGQGPKLLIQFQNNGVVDDSQLPKDRFSAERLKGVDSTLKIQPAKLEDSAVYLCASSFPGGSWVDNEQFFGPGTRLTVL.

The CDR3 DNA sequence: TGCGCCAGCAGCTTGGCTCAGGGGCCCGGATCAGATACGCAGTATTTT. Protein product: CASSLAQGPGSDTQYF. The chain carries TRBV5-1 and TRBJ2-3; maybe TRBD1 (6 bases). This CDR3 has 16 residues. V was pared by 0 bases and J by 4 bases, with 15 bases between. Germline V gives CDR1 SGHRS, CDR2 YFSETQ. The entire variable domain, with the rest obtained from reference TRBV5-1 and TRBJ2-3, is as follows: KAGVTQTPRYLIKTRGQQVTLSCSPISGHRSVSWYQQTPGQGLQFLFEYFSETQRNKGNFPGRFSGRQFSNSRSEMNVSTLELGDSALYLCASSLAQGPGSDTQYFGPGTRLTVL.

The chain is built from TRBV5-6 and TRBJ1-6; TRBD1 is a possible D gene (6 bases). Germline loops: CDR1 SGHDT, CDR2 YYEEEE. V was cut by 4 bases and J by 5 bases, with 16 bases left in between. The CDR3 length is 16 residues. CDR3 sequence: CASSQGWTANNSPLHF. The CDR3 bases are TGTGCCAGCAGCCAAGGGTGGACAGCCAATAATTCACCCCTCCACTTT. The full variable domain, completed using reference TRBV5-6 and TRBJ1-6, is DAGVTQSPTHLIKTRGQQVTLRCSPKSGHDTVSWYQQALGQGPQFIFQYYEEEERQRGNFPDRFSGHQFPNYSSELNVNALLLGDSALYLCASSQGWTANNSPLHFGNGTRLTVT.

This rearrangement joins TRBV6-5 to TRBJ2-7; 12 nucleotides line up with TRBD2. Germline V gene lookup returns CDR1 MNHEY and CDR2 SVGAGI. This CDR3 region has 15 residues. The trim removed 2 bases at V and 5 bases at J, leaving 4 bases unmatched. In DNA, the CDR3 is TGTGCCAGCAGTTACCTGACTAGCGGGAGAAACGAGCAGTACTTC. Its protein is CASSYLTSGRNEQYF.

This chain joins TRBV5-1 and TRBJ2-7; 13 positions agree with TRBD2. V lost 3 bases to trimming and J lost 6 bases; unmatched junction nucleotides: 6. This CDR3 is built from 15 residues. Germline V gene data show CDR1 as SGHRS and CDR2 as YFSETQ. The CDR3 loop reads CASSWTSGRRGEQYF. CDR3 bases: TGCGCCAGCAGCTGGACTAGCGGGAGAAGGGGCGAGCAGTACTTC.

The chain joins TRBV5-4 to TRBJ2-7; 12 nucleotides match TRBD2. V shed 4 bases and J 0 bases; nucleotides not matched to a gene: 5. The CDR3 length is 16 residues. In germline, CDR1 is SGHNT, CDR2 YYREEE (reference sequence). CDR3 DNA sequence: TGTGCCAGCAGCCCCCGGACTAGCGGGAACTCCTACGAGCAGTACTTC. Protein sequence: CASSPRTSGNSYEQYF.